The 2 T cell receptor beta chains below all came from one sample that was sequenced in a study of T cell changes during pregnancy in multiple sclerosis. Sequenced by immunoSEQ multiplex PCR; TCRdb stores in-frame clones only, minus some. The sample contains roughly 40,000 clones, 91% of which appear only once. This material consisted of CD4+ T cells from peripheral blood mononuclear cells, taken in the second trimester of pregnancy. The receptors stem from a female donor in good health, enrolled as a control in a pregnancy study.

The chain has TRBV19 and TRBJ2-6, with a possible D match to TRBD1 (6 bases). Germline CDR1 is LNHDA and CDR2 is SQIVND (reference sequence). Trimming took off 8 bases at V and 1 base at J, with 21 bases between the two ends. This CDR3 has 18 amino acids. The CDR3 here is CASLPPRGRESGANVLTF. CDR3 coding DNA: TGTGCCAGTCTCCCCCCCAGGGGCCGGGAATCTGGGGCCAACGTCCTGACTTTC.

This clone occurred once. The chain is built from TRBV5-4 and TRBJ1-4, with 7 nucleotides matching TRBD1. With 4 bases clipped from V and 7 bases from J, the junction kept 13 bases outside the gene matches. Germline V gene data show CDR1 as SGHNT and CDR2 as YYREEE (reference sequence). The CDR3 covers 16 residues. This chain's CDR3 is CASSLNGGGTAEKLFF. In DNA form, the CDR3 reads TGTGCCAGCAGCCTCAATGGAGGCGGGACAGCTGAAAAACTGTTTTTT.